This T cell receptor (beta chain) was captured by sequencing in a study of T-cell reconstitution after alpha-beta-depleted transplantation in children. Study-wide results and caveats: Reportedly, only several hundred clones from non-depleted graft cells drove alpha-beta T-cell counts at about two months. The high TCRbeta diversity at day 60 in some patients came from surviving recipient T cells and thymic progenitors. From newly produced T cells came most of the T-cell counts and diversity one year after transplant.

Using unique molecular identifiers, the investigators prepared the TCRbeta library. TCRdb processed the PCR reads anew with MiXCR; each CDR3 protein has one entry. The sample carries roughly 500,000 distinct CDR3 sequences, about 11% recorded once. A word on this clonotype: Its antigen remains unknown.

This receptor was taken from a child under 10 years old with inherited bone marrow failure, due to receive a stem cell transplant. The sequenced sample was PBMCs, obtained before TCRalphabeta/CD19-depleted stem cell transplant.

This chain's CDR3 is CASLRTANTGELFF. CDR3 DNA sequence: TGTGCCAGCCTGAGGACAGCCAACACCGGGGAGCTGTTTTTT. The genes are TRBV28 and TRBJ2-2; possible D gene TRBD1, 6 bases. The CDR3 has 14 residues. Germline CDR1 MDHEN, CDR2 SYDVKM. V was clipped by 8 bases and J by 2 bases, with 12 bases between them.